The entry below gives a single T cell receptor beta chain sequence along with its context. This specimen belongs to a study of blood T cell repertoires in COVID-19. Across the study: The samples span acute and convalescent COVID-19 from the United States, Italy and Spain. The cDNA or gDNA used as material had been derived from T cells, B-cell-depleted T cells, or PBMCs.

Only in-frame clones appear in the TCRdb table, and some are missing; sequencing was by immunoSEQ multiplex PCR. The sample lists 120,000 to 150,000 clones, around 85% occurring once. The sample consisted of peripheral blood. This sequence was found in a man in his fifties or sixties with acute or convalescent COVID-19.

CDR3 nucleotides: TGTGCCAGCAGCTTATACAGGGAATATGGCTACACCTTC. Protein product: CASSLYREYGYTF. This sequence joins TRBV11-3 and TRBJ1-2; a weak D match, TRBD1 (6 bases). V lost 2 bases, J lost 5 bases, and 9 bases lay in between. This CDR3 spans 13 amino acids. Germline lookup yields CDR1 SGHNT and CDR2 YENEEA.